Below, 30 T cell receptor beta chains from the same sample are listed, as sequenced in a study of blood T cell repertoires in COVID-19. Sequenced by immunoSEQ multiplex PCR; TCRdb stores in-frame clones only, minus some. Among over 200,000 clones listed, approximately 88% were seen once. The sample was peripheral blood. Every receptor here comes from a man aged 35 to 55 with acute or convalescent COVID-19.

J is TRBJ1-2 and V is TRBV10-3, with 12 positions matching TRBD1. The germline CDR1 and CDR2 sequences are ENHRY and SYGVKD. This CDR3 has 16 amino acids. Germline trimming cut 6 bases from V and 7 bases from J; bases unmatched to any gene: 12. The DNA of the CDR3 is TGTGCCATCAGCCAACCCCCGGGACAGGGGGCGCGTGGCTACACCTTC. It translates to CAISQPPGQGARGYTF.

This chain connects TRBV28 to TRBJ2-7, with 7 bases fitting TRBD1. This CDR3 is 15 amino acids long. The trim removed 6 bases at V and 5 bases at J, leaving 13 bases unmatched. Germline CDR1 is MDHEN and CDR2 is SYDVKM. The CDR3 protein is CASRELFDRANEQYF. In DNA form, the CDR3 reads TGTGCCAGCAGGGAACTCTTCGACAGGGCCAACGAGCAGTACTTC.

The chain joins TRBV11-2 to TRBJ2-1; tentative D call: TRBD2 (5 bases). The V and J ends lost 5 bases and 8 bases respectively, with 19 bases between them. Per germline, CDR1 SGHAT and CDR2 FQNNGV. This CDR3 spans 15 amino acids. Here the CDR3 DNA reads TGTGCCAGCAGCCGGGGAGTTCAGTATAACGATGAGCAGTTCTTC. It specifies CASSRGVQYNDEQFF.

The rearrangement uses TRBV5-1 and TRBJ1-4; 10 bases match TRBD1. J lost 8 bases, V lost 3 bases, and 7 bases had no gene match. CDR3 length: 15 residues. Germline V lookup: CDR1 SGHRS, CDR2 YFSETQ. CDR3 loop: CASSSTGTGVEKLFF. Here the CDR3 DNA reads TGCGCCAGCAGCTCTACCGGGACAGGGGTCGAAAAACTGTTTTTT.

This rearrangement joins TRBV7-2 to TRBJ1-2, with D perhaps matching TRBD1 (5 bases). Germline CDR1 reads SGHTA; CDR2 reads FQGNSA. Trimming shortened V by 5 bases and J by 3 bases, and 13 bases separated the two germline ends. The CDR3 runs 14 residues. CDR3 bases: TGTGCCAGCAGCCGCACGGGGGGTGACTATGGCTACACCTTC. Its protein product is CASSRTGGDYGYTF.

This chain joins TRBV19 and TRBJ2-3; a possible D gene is TRBD2 (6 bases). V lost 3 bases and J lost 6, with 25 bases in between. Germline V gene lookup returns CDR1 LNHDA and CDR2 SQIVND (reference sequence). This CDR3 is 18 amino acids long. CDR3 sequence reads: CASSISAFLSRGRDTQYF. The CDR3 nucleotides are TGTGCCAGTAGTATCTCAGCCTTTTTGTCACGGGGGAGGGATACGCAGTATTTT.

J is TRBJ2-7 and V is TRBV14; D possibly corresponds to TRBD2 (5 bases). Germline V gene sequence: CDR1 SGHDN, CDR2 FVKESK. V dropped 1 base and J dropped 1 base, with 11 bases sitting between them. CDR3 length equals 15 residues. In nucleotides, the CDR3 is TGTGCCAGCAGCCAAGCTGAGGGAAGATCCTACGAGCAGTACTTC. Translating gives CASSQAEGRSYEQYF.

The J gene is TRBJ2-2, the V gene TRBV11-2; 7 bases align to TRBD1. V lost 3 bases to trimming and J lost 0 bases; unmatched junction nucleotides: 7. The CDR3 spans 17 residues. CDR1 and CDR2 from the germline V gene are SGHAT and FQNNGV. CDR3 nucleotides: TGTGCCAGCAGCTTTCCCCCGGGACAGTCGAACACCGGGGAGCTGTTTTTT. Its protein is CASSFPPGQSNTGELFF.

The chain employs TRBV18 and TRBJ2-1, with 8 bases matching TRBD2. V lost 3 bases and J lost 5; bases outside the gene matches: 6. CDR3 length equals 15 residues. Germline V CDR1 and CDR2: KGHSH, LQKENI. CDR3 sequence: CASSPPGGYDNEQFF. The CDR3 nucleotides are TGTGCCAGCTCACCGCCGGGGGGGTACGACAATGAGCAGTTCTTC.

This clone was found a few times. The CDR3 spells CASSREVGPATNEKLFF. The CDR3 coding sequence is TGTGCCAGCAGCCGCGAGGTGGGGCCCGCAACTAATGAAAAACTGTTTTTT. The rearrangement uses TRBV7-6 and TRBJ1-4; D possibly corresponds to TRBD1 (5 bases). Trimming removed 5 bases at V and 0 bases at J, with 16 bases between. The CDR3 extends over 17 amino acids. CDR1 and CDR2 from the germline V gene are SGHVS and FNYEAQ. Together with reference TRBV7-6 and TRBJ1-4, the CDR3 gives the full variable domain: GAGVSQSPRYKVTKRGQDVALRCDPISGHVSLYWYRQALGQGPEFLTYFNYEAQQDKSGLPNDRFSAERPEGSISTLTIQRTEQRDSAMYRCASSREVGPATNEKLFFGSGTQLSVL.

This chain links TRBV4-2 with TRBJ1-2, with D unresolved. Germline V gene lookup returns CDR1 LGHNA and CDR2 YNFKEQ. V gave up 4 bases and J gave up 0 bases, with 9 bases separating them. The CDR3 is 14 amino acids. CDR3 sequence reads: CASSREDSNYGYTF. CDR3 coding DNA: TGTGCCAGCAGCCGAGAAGACTCTAACTATGGCTACACCTTC.

This clone occurred once. The chain joins TRBV6-5 to TRBJ1-5; tentatively, D is TRBD1 (6 bases). CDR1 MNHEY and CDR2 SVGAGI come from the germline V gene. The V end lost 3 bases, the J end lost 9 bases, and 12 bases lay between the germline ends. The CDR3 is 13 amino acids. The CDR3 DNA reads as TGTGCCAGCAGTTATGGGGACAATAGGCCCCAGCATTTT. It specifies CASSYGDNRPQHF.

This clone came up a few times. The chain employs TRBV30 and TRBJ2-5; 13 nucleotides line up with TRBD2. CDR1 is GTSNPN and CDR2 is SVGIG in the germline V gene (reference sequence). The trim removed 0 bases at V and 4 bases at J, leaving 8 bases unmatched. This CDR3 contains 17 residues. DNA for the CDR3: TGTGCCTGGAGTGTATCGACTAGCGGGAGGACGGGAGAGACCCAGTACTTC. Protein: CAWSVSTSGRTGETQYF.

The J gene is TRBJ2-1, the V gene TRBV7-2; 9 bases agree with TRBD1. Germline trimming cut 5 bases from V and 2 bases from J; bases unmatched to any gene: 4. The CDR3 consists of 15 residues. The germline V gene has CDR1 SGHTA and CDR2 FQGNSA. CDR3 loop: CASSPGQGTYNEQFF. The CDR3 region has the DNA TGTGCCAGCAGCCCGGGACAGGGCACCTACAATGAGCAGTTCTTC.

The V gene is TRBV4-2, the J gene TRBJ1-1; no definite D call. This CDR3 is 18 amino acids long. Germline V gives CDR1 LGHNA, CDR2 YNFKEQ. Trimming pared 3 bases from V and 2 bases from J, leaving 22 bases between. The CDR3 is CASSHTGITGSGNTEAFF. DNA of the CDR3: TGTGCCAGCAGCCATACCGGGATAACGGGGTCTGGCAACACTGAAGCTTTCTTT.

The chain has TRBV20-1 and TRBJ2-7, with D uncertain. The CDR3 covers 11 residues. Trimming took 6 bases from V and 3 from J, leaving 9 bases between them. The V gene's germline CDR1 is DFQATT and CDR2 SNEGSKA (reference sequence). CDR3 in amino acids: CSAPEFYEQYF. The CDR3 nucleotides are TGCAGTGCCCCCGAGTTCTACGAGCAGTACTTC.

This chain uses TRBV10-3 with TRBJ2-3; D not resolved. CDR1 and CDR2 (germline): ENHRY, SYGVKD. Trimming removed 3 bases from V and 0 bases from J, with 4 bases in between. This CDR3 has 13 amino acids. The DNA for the CDR3 is TGTGCCATCAGTGAAACAAGCACAGATACGCAGTATTTT. Translated, it gives CAISETSTDTQYF.

This chain connects TRBV28 to TRBJ1-1; a possible D gene is TRBD1 (6 bases). Germline CDR1 MDHEN, CDR2 SYDVKM. Trimming took 3 bases from V and 5 from J, leaving 19 bases between them. The CDR3 is made up of 16 amino acids. CDR3 sequence reads: CASSFVGAIRRTEAFF. CDR3 nucleotide sequence: TGTGCCAGCAGTTTCGTGGGGGCCATAAGACGGACTGAAGCTTTCTTT.

The chain employs TRBV13 and TRBJ2-5; 7 positions agree with TRBD1. The CDR3 runs to 16 residues. CDR1 and CDR2 (germline): PRHDT, FYEKMQ (reference sequence). V gave up 8 bases and J gave up 5 bases; unmatched junction bases: 17. DNA for the CDR3: TGTGCCAGCGGCCGGCGTAGGGGGCTCGCGGCTGAGACCCAGTACTTC. This sequence encodes CASGRRRGLAAETQYF.

This chain joins TRBV4-3 and TRBJ2-7; a possible D gene is TRBD2 (6 bases). CDR3 length equals 16 residues. V lost 2 bases and J lost 3, with 17 bases in between. CDR1 and CDR2 from the germline V gene are LGHNA and YSLEER. Written as DNA, the CDR3 is TGCGCCAGCAGCCAAAGTTTGGAGGGCGCGATCTACGAGCAGTACTTC. Encoded protein: CASSQSLEGAIYEQYF.

The chain links TRBV9 to TRBJ1-3; no firm D call. CDR1 is SGDLS and CDR2 is YYNGEE in the germline V gene. The CDR3 is 16 residues long. The V and J ends lost 0 bases and 0 bases respectively, with 10 bases between them. The CDR3 reads CASSVGVRSSGNTIYF. As DNA, the CDR3 is TGTGCCAGCAGCGTAGGAGTGCGGAGCTCTGGAAACACCATATATTTT.

The sample holds a few counts of this clone. The chain uses TRBV5-1 and TRBJ2-2; the D is unclear. The germline gives CDR1 SGHRS, CDR2 YFSETQ. V was clipped by 0 bases and J by 7 bases, with 4 bases between them. This CDR3 is 12 amino acids long. The CDR3 DNA is TGCGCCAGCAGCTTGGCCGTCGGGGAGCTGTTTTTT. This sequence encodes CASSLAVGELFF.

The V and J genes are TRBV15 and TRBJ2-1; 7 nucleotides align to TRBD2. This CDR3 spans 15 amino acids. Looked up from germline, CDR1 is LNHNV and CDR2 is YYDKDF (reference sequence). The trim removed 8 bases at V and 4 bases at J, leaving 11 bases unmatched. CDR3 nucleotide sequence: TGTGCCACCCACCCTAGCGGAGTCCCTTACAATGAGCAGTTCTTC. Translated: CATHPSGVPYNEQFF.

The chain combines TRBV6-5 with TRBJ1-2, with 9 bases lining up with TRBD1. The CDR3 runs to 14 residues. The germline gives CDR1 MNHEY, CDR2 SVGAGI. Trimming cost V 5 bases and J 4 bases; bases outside gene matches: 5. The CDR3 reads CASSTQGASYGYTF. The CDR3 DNA sequence: TGTGCCAGCAGTACACAGGGGGCTAGCTATGGCTACACCTTC.

The rearrangement uses TRBV12-3 or TRBV12-4 and TRBJ1-2; 7 bases line up with TRBD1. V was clipped by 7 bases and J by 8 bases; unmatched bases: 10. The CDR3 is 13 residues long. The CDR3: CASTLGQGGGYTF. Written as DNA, the CDR3 is TGTGCCAGCACCTTGGGGCAGGGGGGCGGCTACACCTTC.

The chain is built from TRBV12-3 or TRBV12-4 and TRBJ2-5; D may be TRBD2 (5 bases). The CDR3 consists of 13 residues. V lost 3 bases to trimming and J lost 7 bases, with 12 bases between them. CDR3 loop: CASSFGIRGTQYF. In DNA form, the CDR3 reads TGTGCCAGCAGTTTCGGGATACGGGGGACCCAGTACTTC.

This clone was observed a few times. The chain joins TRBV19 to TRBJ1-5, with 9 bases that match TRBD1. CDR3 length: 16 residues. Germline V lookup: CDR1 LNHDA, CDR2 SQIVND (reference sequence). J lost 3 bases, V lost 5 bases, and 8 bases had no gene match. Here the CDR3 reads CASSPRDRVINQPQHF. DNA of the CDR3: TGTGCCAGTAGTCCCCGGGACAGGGTTATCAATCAGCCCCAGCATTTT.

The gene calls are TRBV3-1 (or the pseudogene TRBV3-2) and TRBJ2-7, with D perhaps TRBD1 (5 bases). CDR3 length: 13 residues. V lost 4 bases and J 1 base, leaving 8 bases between the germline ends. Germline assignment: CDR1 LGHDT and CDR2 YNNKEL (reference sequence). This chain's CDR3 is CASSRQGSYEQYF. Written as DNA, the CDR3 is TGTGCCAGCAGCCGTCAGGGATCCTACGAGCAGTACTTC.

This clone showed up just a few times. The gene calls are TRBV6-6 and TRBJ2-5; possibly TRBD1 for D (6 bases). CDR1 is MNHNY and CDR2 is SVGAGI in the germline V gene (reference sequence). CDR3 length equals 12 residues. The V end lost 6 bases, the J end lost 4 bases, and 9 bases lay between the germline ends. CDR3 bases: TGTGCCAGCAGGGACAGCCTAGAGACCCAGTACTTC. It encodes CASRDSLETQYF.

The chain has TRBV9 and TRBJ1-1; 9 nucleotides line up with TRBD1. V dropped 4 bases and J dropped 5; count of bases not matched to a gene: 6. The V gene's germline CDR1 is SGDLS and CDR2 YYNGEE. CDR3 length: 14 residues. The CDR3 sequence is CASSLRGQGTEAFF. For the CDR3, the DNA is TGTGCCAGCAGCTTGCGCGGACAGGGGACTGAAGCTTTCTTT.